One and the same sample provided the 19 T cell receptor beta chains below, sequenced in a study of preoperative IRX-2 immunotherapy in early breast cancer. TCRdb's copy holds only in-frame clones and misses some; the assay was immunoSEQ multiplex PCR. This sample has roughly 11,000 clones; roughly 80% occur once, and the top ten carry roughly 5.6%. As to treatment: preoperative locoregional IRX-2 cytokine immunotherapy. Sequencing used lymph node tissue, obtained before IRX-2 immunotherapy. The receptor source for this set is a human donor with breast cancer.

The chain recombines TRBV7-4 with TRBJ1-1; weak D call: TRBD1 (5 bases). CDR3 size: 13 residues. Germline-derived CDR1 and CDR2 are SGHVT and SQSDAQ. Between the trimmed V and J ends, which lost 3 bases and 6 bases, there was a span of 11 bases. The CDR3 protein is CASSFRGSPEAFF. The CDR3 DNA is TGTGCCAGCAGCTTTAGGGGATCCCCTGAAGCTTTCTTT.

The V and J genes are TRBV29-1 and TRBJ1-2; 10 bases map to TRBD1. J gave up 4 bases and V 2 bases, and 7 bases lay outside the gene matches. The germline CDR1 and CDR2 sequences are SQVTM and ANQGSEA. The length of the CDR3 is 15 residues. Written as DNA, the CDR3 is TGCAGCGTTGAACCCTTGGGACAGGGGAGCTATGGCTACACCTTC. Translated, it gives CSVEPLGQGSYGYTF.

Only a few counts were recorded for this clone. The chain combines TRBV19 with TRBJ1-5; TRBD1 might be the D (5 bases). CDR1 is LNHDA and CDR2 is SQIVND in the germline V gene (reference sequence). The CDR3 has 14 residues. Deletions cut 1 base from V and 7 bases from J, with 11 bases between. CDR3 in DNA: TGTGCCAGTAGTATAGCTGGGAAGGGGCAGCCCCAGCATTTT. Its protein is CASSIAGKGQPQHF.

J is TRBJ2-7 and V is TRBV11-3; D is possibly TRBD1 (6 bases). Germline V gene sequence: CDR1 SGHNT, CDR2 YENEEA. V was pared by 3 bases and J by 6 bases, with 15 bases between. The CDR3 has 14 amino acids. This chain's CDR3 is CASSLNDRTREQYF. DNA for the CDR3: TGTGCCAGCAGCTTGAACGACAGGACCCGCGAGCAGTACTTC.

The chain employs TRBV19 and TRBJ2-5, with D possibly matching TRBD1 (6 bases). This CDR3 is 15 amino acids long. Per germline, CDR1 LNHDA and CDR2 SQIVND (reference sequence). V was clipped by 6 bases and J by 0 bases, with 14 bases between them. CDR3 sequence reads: CASRSGQLYQETQYF. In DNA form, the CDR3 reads TGTGCCAGTAGGTCGGGACAACTGTACCAAGAGACCCAGTACTTC.

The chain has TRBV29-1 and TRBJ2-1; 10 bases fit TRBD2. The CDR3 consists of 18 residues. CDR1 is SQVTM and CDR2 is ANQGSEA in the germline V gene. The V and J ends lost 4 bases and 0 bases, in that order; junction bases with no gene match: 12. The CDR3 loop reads CSVGVFLAGDHSYNEQFF. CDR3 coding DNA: TGCAGCGTTGGGGTATTTCTAGCGGGAGACCACTCCTACAATGAGCAGTTCTTC.

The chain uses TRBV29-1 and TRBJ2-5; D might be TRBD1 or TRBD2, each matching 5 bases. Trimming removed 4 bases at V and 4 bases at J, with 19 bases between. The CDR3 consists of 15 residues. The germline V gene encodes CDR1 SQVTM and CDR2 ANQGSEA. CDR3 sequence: CSVVPRGREGETQYF. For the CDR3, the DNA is TGCAGCGTTGTTCCCCGGGGCAGGGAAGGAGAGACCCAGTACTTC.

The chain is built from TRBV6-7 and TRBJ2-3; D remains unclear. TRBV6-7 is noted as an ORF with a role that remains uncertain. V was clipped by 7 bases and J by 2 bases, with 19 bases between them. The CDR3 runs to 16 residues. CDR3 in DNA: TGTGCCAGCAAGTGTGGCGATATGCCCCCCACAGATACGCAGTATTTT. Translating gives CASKCGDMPPTDTQYF.

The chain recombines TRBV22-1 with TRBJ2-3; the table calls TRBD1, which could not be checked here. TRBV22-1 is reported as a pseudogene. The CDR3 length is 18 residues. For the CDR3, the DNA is TGTGCCAGCATCCTTGTCCAGGGGGCAATTGGGCACACAGATACGCAGTATTTT. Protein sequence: CASILVQGAIGHTDTQYF.

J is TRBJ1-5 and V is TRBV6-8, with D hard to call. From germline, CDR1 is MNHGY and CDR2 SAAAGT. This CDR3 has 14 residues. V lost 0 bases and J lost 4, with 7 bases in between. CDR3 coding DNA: TGTGCCAGCAGTTACTCGCACAAGAATCAGCCCCAGCATTTT. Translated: CASSYSHKNQPQHF.

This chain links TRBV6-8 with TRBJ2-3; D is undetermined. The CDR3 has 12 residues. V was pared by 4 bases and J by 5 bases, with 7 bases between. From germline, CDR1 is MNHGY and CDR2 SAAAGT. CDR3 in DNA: TGTGCCAGCAGTTCTTTGGGAGATACGCAGTATTTT. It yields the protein CASSSLGDTQYF.

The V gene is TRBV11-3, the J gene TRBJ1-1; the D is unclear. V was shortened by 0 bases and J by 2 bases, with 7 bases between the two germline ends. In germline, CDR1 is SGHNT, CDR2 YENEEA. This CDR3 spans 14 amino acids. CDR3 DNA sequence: TGTGCCAGCAGCTTAGATTCGGGCAACACTGAAGCTTTCTTT. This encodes CASSLDSGNTEAFF.

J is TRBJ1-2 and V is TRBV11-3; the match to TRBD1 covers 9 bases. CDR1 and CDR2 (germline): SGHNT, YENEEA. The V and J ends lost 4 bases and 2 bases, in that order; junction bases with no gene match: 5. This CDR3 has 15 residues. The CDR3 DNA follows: TGTGCCAGCAGCTACTTCGGACAGGGGAACTATGGCTACACCTTC. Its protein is CASSYFGQGNYGYTF. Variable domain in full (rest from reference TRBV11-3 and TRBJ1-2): EAGVVQSPRYKIIEKKQPVAFWCNPISGHNTLYWYLQNLGQGPELLIRYENEEAVDDSQLPKDRFSAERLKGVDSTLKIQPAELGDSAVYLCASSYFGQGNYGYTFGSGTRLTVV.

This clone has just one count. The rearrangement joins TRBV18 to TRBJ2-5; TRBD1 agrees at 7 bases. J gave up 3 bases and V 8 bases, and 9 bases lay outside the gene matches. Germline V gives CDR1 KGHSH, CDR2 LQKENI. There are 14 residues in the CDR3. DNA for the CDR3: TGTGCCAGCGGATATAAGGGGACAGAAGAGACCCAGTACTTC. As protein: CASGYKGTEETQYF. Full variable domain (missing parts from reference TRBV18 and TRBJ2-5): NAGVMQNPRHLVRRRGQEARLRCSPMKGHSHVYWYRQLPEEGLKFMVYLQKENIIDESGMPKERFSAEFPKEGPSILRIQQVVRGDSAAYFCASGYKGTEETQYFGPGTRLLVL.

CDR3 in DNA: TGTGCCAGCAGTTATCGTTTCATAGTCCTTAGGTCCCAGCATTTT. Residues: CASSYRFIVLRSQHF. The chain combines TRBV6-8 with TRBJ1-5; D call uncertain. The CDR3 consists of 15 residues. The germline V gene encodes CDR1 MNHGY and CDR2 SAAAGT. Between the trimmed V and J ends, which lost 3 bases and 11 bases, there was a span of 20 bases.

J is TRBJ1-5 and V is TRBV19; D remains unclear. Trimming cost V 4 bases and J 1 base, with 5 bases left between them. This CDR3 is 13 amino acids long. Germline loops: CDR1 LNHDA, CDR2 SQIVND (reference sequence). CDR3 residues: CASSSRSNQPQHF. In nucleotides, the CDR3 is TGTGCCAGTAGTAGTAGAAGCAATCAGCCCCAGCATTTT.

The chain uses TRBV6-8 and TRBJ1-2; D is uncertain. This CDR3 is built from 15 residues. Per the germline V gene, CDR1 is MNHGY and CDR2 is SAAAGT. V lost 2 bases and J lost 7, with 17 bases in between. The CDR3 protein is CASSYEAVYYRGYTF. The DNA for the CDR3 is TGTGCCAGCAGTTACGAGGCAGTTTACTATCGTGGCTACACCTTC.

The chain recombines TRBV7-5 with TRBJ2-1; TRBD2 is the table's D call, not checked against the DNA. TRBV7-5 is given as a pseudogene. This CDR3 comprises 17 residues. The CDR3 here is CASSWWIGGSSYNEQFF. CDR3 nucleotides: TGTGCCAGCAGCTGGTGGATCGGCGGGAGCTCCTACAATGAGCAGTTCTTC.

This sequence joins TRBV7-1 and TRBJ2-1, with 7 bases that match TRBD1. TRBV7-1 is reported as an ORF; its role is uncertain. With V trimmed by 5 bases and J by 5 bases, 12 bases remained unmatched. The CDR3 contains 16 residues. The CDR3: CASSLLTDRKNNEQFF. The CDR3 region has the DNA TGTGCCAGCAGCCTCCTTACGGACAGGAAAAACAATGAGCAGTTCTTC.